The next 24 T cell receptor beta chains were all read from a single sample in a study of T cell changes during pregnancy in multiple sclerosis. The repertoire was sequenced with immunoSEQ multiplex PCR; TCRdb's copy has only in-frame clones and lacks some. The table shows 55,000 to 70,000 clones, with approximately 90% occurring only once. This sample comprised peripheral blood, obtained in the second trimester of pregnancy. These TCRs come from a female donor in good health, enrolled as a control in a pregnancy study.

The rearrangement uses TRBV4-2 and TRBJ2-3; 12 nucleotides match TRBD2. The CDR3 consists of 16 residues. The junction had 2 bases not matched to a gene; V was cut back by 0 bases and J by 4 bases. From germline, CDR1 is LGHNA and CDR2 YNFKEQ. The CDR3 coding sequence is TGTGCCAGCAGCCAAGATCTAGCGGGGGGGCCAGATACGCAGTATTTT. It is translated as CASSQDLAGGPDTQYF.

The gene calls are TRBV28 and TRBJ1-3; unclear D gene. The CDR3 loop spans 14 amino acids. Trimming stripped 8 bases from V and 0 bases from J, with 11 bases between. Germline V gene lookup returns CDR1 MDHEN and CDR2 SYDVKM. The DNA of the CDR3 is TGTGCCAGCTACGACCCTAGCTCTGGAAACACCATATATTTT. It is translated as CASYDPSSGNTIYF.

V and J are TRBV5-6 and TRBJ1-2; 8 nucleotides line up with TRBD1. V lost 3 bases and J lost 1; bases outside the gene matches: 2. The CDR3 totals 14 residues. Germline V lookup: CDR1 SGHDT, CDR2 YYEEEE. The CDR3 sequence: CASSSDRGNYGYTF. CDR3 DNA sequence: TGTGCCAGCAGCTCAGACAGGGGTAACTATGGCTACACCTTC.

The CDR3 DNA is TGTGCCAGCAGTGAAGGGGAGGAGTGGAATGAGCAGTTCTTC. It translates to CASSEGEEWNEQFF. J is TRBJ2-1 and V is TRBV6-1, with D perhaps matching TRBD2 (6 bases). The germline V gene encodes CDR1 MNHNS and CDR2 SASEGT. V was clipped by 1 base and J by 7 bases, with 11 bases between them. This CDR3 has 14 residues.

This chain joins TRBV5-5 and TRBJ2-3; D call uncertain. Germline V gene sequence: CDR1 SGHKS, CDR2 YYEKEE (reference sequence). V was clipped by 4 bases and J by 0 bases, with 3 bases between them. This CDR3 comprises 12 residues. CDR3 in DNA: TGTGCCAGCAGCCTTAGCACAGATACGCAGTATTTT. Encoded protein: CASSLSTDTQYF.

This clone was seen a single time. This chain joins TRBV5-4 and TRBJ2-5; TRBD1 is a possible D gene (6 bases). CDR3 length equals 15 residues. Trimming cost V 4 bases and J 0 bases, with 13 bases left between them. The germline CDR1 and CDR2 sequences are SGHNT and YYREEE (reference sequence). Written as DNA, the CDR3 is TGTGCCAGCAGCCCCGGACAGCGGTACCAAGAGACCCAGTACTTC. This translates into CASSPGQRYQETQYF.

The gene calls are TRBV10-3 and TRBJ2-6; D gene uncertain. The V gene lost 7 bases and the J gene lost 3 bases, with 10 bases spanning the gap. The CDR3 has 14 residues. Germline assignment: CDR1 ENHRY and CDR2 SYGVKD. This CDR3 reads CAITPSSGANVLTF. CDR3 coding DNA: TGTGCCATCACCCCATCGAGTGGGGCCAACGTCCTGACTTTC.

The chain is built from TRBV21-1 and TRBJ1-4. TRBV21-1 is recorded as a pseudogene. The CDR3 sequence is 13 residues long. The CDR3 here is CASSPEGRGRIFF. In nucleotides, the CDR3 is TGTGCCAGCTCCCCGGAGGGTAGGGGTAGAATTTTTTTT.

The rearrangement uses TRBV9 and TRBJ2-7, with 8 positions matching TRBD1. Germline CDR1 reads SGDLS; CDR2 reads YYNGEE. This CDR3 has 16 residues. Losses at the gene ends were 1 base for V and 5 bases for J; bases not matched to a gene: 11. CDR3 sequence (DNA): TGTGCCAGCAGCGTAAACCCCTCAGGGGGCAGCGACGAGCAGTACTTC. The encoded protein is CASSVNPSGGSDEQYF.

The chain is built from TRBV6-6 and TRBJ2-3, with a tentative D call TRBD2 (7 bases). The CDR3 extends over 16 amino acids. Deletions cut 7 bases from V and 1 base from J, with 18 bases between. CDR1 is MNHNY and CDR2 is SVGAGI in the germline V gene (reference sequence). CDR3 residues: CASILGGGTRTDTQYF. DNA for the CDR3: TGTGCCAGCATCCTAGGGGGGGGAACCCGCACAGATACGCAGTATTTT.

The chain links TRBV21-1 to TRBJ2-3; the tabulated D call, TRBD2, remains unverified against the DNA. TRBV21-1 is an annotated pseudogene. This CDR3 comprises 17 residues. The CDR3 nucleotides are TGTGCCAGCAGCAGATACTTTAGCGGGGGGGCCACAGATACGCAGTATTTT. Translated: CASSRYFSGGATDTQYF.

V usage is TRBV19 and J usage is TRBJ2-7; 10 bases align to TRBD1. The ends lost 3 bases at V and 5 bases at J; junction bases unmatched: 7. The germline V gene encodes CDR1 LNHDA and CDR2 SQIVND (reference sequence). The CDR3 runs to 15 residues. In nucleotides, the CDR3 is TGTGCCAGTAGTATCGCGGGACAGGGGTTCAACGAGCAGTACTTC. Its translation: CASSIAGQGFNEQYF.

The chain has TRBV19 and TRBJ2-4, with TRBD2 as a possible D gene (6 bases). CDR3 length: 14 residues. The V end was cut by 5 bases, the J end by 8 bases, with 16 bases between. Germline CDR1 is LNHDA and CDR2 is SQIVND (reference sequence). CDR3 residues: CASSGLAPGDIQYF. CDR3 bases: TGTGCCAGTAGTGGGTTAGCCCCGGGAGACATTCAGTACTTC.

The rearrangement joins TRBV20-1 to TRBJ2-7; D is undetermined. The CDR3 has 11 amino acids. Germline CDR1 DFQATT, CDR2 SNEGSKA (reference sequence). With 5 bases removed from V and 3 bases from J, the gap between germline ends came to 8 bases. The CDR3 is CSAPGRYEQYF. The DNA of the CDR3 is TGCAGTGCTCCTGGGCGCTACGAGCAGTACTTC.

J is TRBJ2-7 and V is TRBV7-9; 9 bases match TRBD2. J lost 4 bases, V lost 5 bases, and 9 bases had no gene match. The germline V gene has CDR1 SEHNR and CDR2 FQNEAQ (reference sequence). The CDR3 consists of 15 residues. CDR3 nucleotide sequence: TGTGCCAGCAGCGCGACGACTAGCGGTCTTTACGAGCAGTACTTC. Translating gives CASSATTSGLYEQYF.

The rearrangement uses TRBV5-1 and TRBJ2-2; no firm D call. V lost 0 bases, J lost 9 bases, and 9 bases lay in between. This CDR3 region has 13 residues. CDR1 SGHRS and CDR2 YFSETQ come from the germline V gene. Here the CDR3 DNA reads TGCGCCAGCAGCTTGGATGCGCGGTGGGAGCTGTTTTTT. It translates to CASSLDARWELFF.

The rearrangement joins TRBV5-4 to TRBJ2-1, with a weak D call TRBD2 (6 bases). Between the trimmed V and J ends, which lost 0 bases and 3 bases, there was a span of 13 bases. The CDR3 has 16 amino acids. Germline-derived CDR1 and CDR2 are SGHNT and YYREEE (reference sequence). CDR3 protein: CASSLGGGNLYNEQFF. The DNA for the CDR3 is TGTGCCAGCAGCTTGGGTGGGGGGAACCTCTACAATGAGCAGTTCTTC.

CDR3 amino acids: CATSQDKGAVEQYF. For the CDR3, the DNA is TGTGCCACCAGCCAAGATAAAGGGGCGGTGGAGCAGTACTTC. V is TRBV15 and J is TRBJ2-7; tentative D call: TRBD1 (5 bases). Trimming left V 5 bases short and J 7 bases short, with 18 bases between. Germline lookup yields CDR1 LNHNV and CDR2 YYDKDF (reference sequence). CDR3 size: 14 residues.

The chain links TRBV6-5 to TRBJ2-3, with a possible D match to TRBD2 (6 bases). This CDR3 spans 16 amino acids. The V and J ends lost 3 bases and 5 bases respectively, with 18 bases between them. Germline V gene lookup returns CDR1 MNHEY and CDR2 SVGAGI. CDR3 region: CASSYTPGLTGDTQYF. CDR3 coding DNA: TGTGCCAGCAGTTATACCCCGGGACTCACCGGAGATACGCAGTATTTT.

This clone is a singleton in its sample. The chain carries TRBV4-2 and TRBJ2-7; possible D gene TRBD2, 5 bases. V was cut by 3 bases and J by 5 bases, with 17 bases left in between. Per the germline V gene, CDR1 is LGHNA and CDR2 is YNFKEQ. The CDR3 contains 15 residues. This CDR3 reads CASSQGAREFDEQYF. CDR3 bases: TGTGCCAGCAGCCAGGGAGCAAGGGAGTTTGACGAGCAGTACTTC.

This chain uses TRBV5-1 with TRBJ2-1, with D unclear. The ends were cut back, 7 bases at V and 3 bases at J, with 14 bases in the middle. CDR1 is SGHRS and CDR2 is YFSETQ in the germline V gene. The CDR3 is 14 amino acids. The DNA of the CDR3 is TGCGCCAGCTCGGGTGGGTCGGGCTACAATGAGCAGTTCTTC. The encoded protein is CASSGGSGYNEQFF.

This sequence joins TRBV7-3 and TRBJ2-2; weak D call: TRBD1 (6 bases). V lost 6 bases and J 6 bases, leaving 8 bases between the germline ends. Germline CDR1 and CDR2: SGHTA and FQGTGA. This CDR3 contains 12 residues. CDR3 amino acids: CASRQGSGELFF. CDR3 DNA sequence: TGTGCCAGCAGACAGGGTTCCGGGGAGCTGTTTTTT.

The chain links TRBV6-5 to TRBJ2-1, with 7 bases matching TRBD2. Looked up from germline, CDR1 is MNHEY and CDR2 is SVGAGI. With V trimmed by 4 bases and J by 9 bases, 9 bases remained unmatched. This CDR3 has 14 amino acids. The CDR3 protein is CASSSSVWGGEQFF. CDR3 DNA: TGTGCCAGCAGTTCTTCAGTTTGGGGGGGTGAGCAGTTCTTC.

The CDR3 bases are TGCAGCGTCAAAGACAGTAAAGCCTACGAGCAGTACTTC. Protein: CSVKDSKAYEQYF. The genes are TRBV29-1 and TRBJ2-7, with D possibly TRBD1 on 5 matching bases. V lost 6 bases, J lost 2 bases, and 14 bases lay in between. From germline, CDR1 is SQVTM and CDR2 ANQGSEA. The CDR3 totals 13 residues.